This entry concerns a single T cell receptor beta chain. The antigen is undetermined. This sample was taken from a study of OX40 agonist ivuxolimab in advanced cancers. The wider study: As their treatment, patients were administered ivuxolimab, an agonistic anti-OX40 (CD134) antibody.

This CDR3 contains 15 residues. V shed 7 bases and J 2 bases; nucleotides not matched to a gene: 6. Germline V gene data show CDR1 as SGHTA and CDR2 as FQGNSA. The data were produced by immunoSEQ multiplex PCR, yet TCRdb's version contains in-frame clones alone and is incomplete. The table has about 94,000 clones, over 75% seen once. Enrollment shut out patients with autoimmune disease history or systemic immunosuppression. Overall study findings and caveats: CD4+ and CD8+ blood T cells expanded clonally by week 6 at 0.1 to 3.0 mg/kg. Antigens targeted by the expanded peripheral T cells were not determined.

This sequence joins TRBV7-2 and TRBJ2-3; 10 bases are a match to TRBD2. Specimen: CD4+ or CD8+ T cells sorted from blood, collected in a trial of the OX40 agonist ivuxolimab. The clonotype was recovered from an adult with an advanced solid tumor such as melanoma, head and neck, liver or kidney cancer. CDR3 DNA sequence: TGTGCCAGCAACATAGCGGGGGGTGCCACAGATACGCAGTATTTT. Translation gives CASNIAGGATDTQYF. Drawing the rest from reference TRBV7-2 and TRBJ2-3, the complete variable domain is GAGVSQSPSNKVTEKGKDVELRCDPISGHTALYWYRQSLGQGLEFLIYFQGNSAPDKSGLPSDRFSAERTGGSVSTLTIQRTQQEDSAVYLCASNIAGGATDTQYFGPGTRLTVL.